Shown below are 26 T cell receptor beta chains from a single sample sequenced in a study of T cell responses to AZD1222 COVID-19 vaccine. Some clones are missing from TCRdb's copy, which holds only in-frame ones; the method was immunoSEQ multiplex PCR. The sample includes about 100,000 clones, 92% of them seen just once. The source material was peripheral blood, sampled on day 0 of AZD1222 vaccination. Receptor source: an adult in good health.

The chain employs TRBV6-1 and TRBJ2-7, with D possibly TRBD2 on 5 matching bases. The CDR3 consists of 15 residues. With 2 bases removed from V and 0 bases from J, the gap between germline ends came to 11 bases. CDR1 and CDR2 from the germline V gene are MNHNS and SASEGT. The CDR3 DNA reads TGTGCCAGCAGTGAATCGGTCCTAGCCTCCTACGAGCAGTACTTC. Residues: CASSESVLASYEQYF.

The J gene is TRBJ1-3, the V gene TRBV7-9; D gene uncertain. V gave up 3 bases and J gave up 4 bases, with 10 bases separating them. The germline V gene encodes CDR1 SEHNR and CDR2 FQNEAQ (reference sequence). The CDR3 spans 14 residues. The CDR3 nucleotides read TGTGCCAGCAGCTTTAACCGAGGGGGAAACACCATATATTTT. It yields the protein CASSFNRGGNTIYF.

CDR3 loop: CASQRNTEAFF. For the CDR3, the DNA is TGTGCCAGCCAGAGGAACACTGAAGCTTTCTTT. V usage is TRBV27 and J usage is TRBJ1-1; no firm D call. Trimming cost V 8 bases and J 1 base, with 5 bases left between them. The CDR3 has 11 residues. The V gene's germline CDR1 is MNHEY and CDR2 SMNVEV (reference sequence).

The J gene is TRBJ1-5, the V gene TRBV5-4; D gene unclear. Trimming pared 1 base from V and 0 bases from J, leaving 14 bases between. CDR3 length equals 17 residues. CDR1 is SGHNT and CDR2 is YYREEE in the germline V gene (reference sequence). CDR3 region: CASSLFDVPDSNQPQHF. In DNA, the CDR3 is TGTGCCAGCAGCTTGTTTGATGTCCCCGATAGCAATCAGCCCCAGCATTTT.

The rearrangement joins TRBV6-5 to TRBJ1-2; D unclear. This CDR3 contains 14 residues. The germline V and J ends were trimmed by 5 bases and 4 bases, with 14 bases remaining between them. Looked up from germline, CDR1 is MNHEY and CDR2 is SVGAGI. The DNA for the CDR3 is TGTGCCAGCAGTATATCTAGGGTGACCTATGGCTACACCTTC. It specifies CASSISRVTYGYTF.

This chain joins TRBV9 and TRBJ1-4; a weak D match, TRBD1 (5 bases). Germline loops: CDR1 SGDLS, CDR2 YYNGEE. V lost 3 bases and J 4 bases, leaving 13 bases between the germline ends. This CDR3 contains 15 residues. CDR3 residues: CASSAGTAVNEKLFF. DNA for the CDR3: TGTGCCAGCAGCGCCGGGACCGCGGTTAATGAAAAACTGTTTTTT. The full variable domain, in which reference TRBV9 and TRBJ1-4 provide the parts outside the CDR3, is DSGVTQTPKHLITATGQRVTLRCSPRSGDLSVYWYQQSLDQGLQFLIQYYNGEERAKGNILERFSAQQFPDLHSELNLSSLELGDSALYFCASSAGTAVNEKLFFGSGTQLSVL.

The chain joins TRBV12-3 or TRBV12-4 to TRBJ1-1; D is undetermined. V was trimmed by 5 bases and J by 11 bases, leaving 15 bases between them. This CDR3 has 12 residues. CDR3 amino acids: CASSVSGLWAFF. CDR3 bases: TGTGCCAGCAGTGTATCAGGATTGTGGGCTTTCTTT.

The chain uses TRBV27 and TRBJ1-1; possibly TRBD1 for D (6 bases). The V and J ends lost 6 bases and 7 bases respectively, with 18 bases between them. CDR3 length equals 14 residues. Germline assignment: CDR1 MNHEY and CDR2 SMNVEV (reference sequence). Here the CDR3 DNA reads TGTGCCAGCAGACGGGGGCGTGGAACAAATGAAGCTTTCTTT. Protein product: CASRRGRGTNEAFF.

CDR3 nucleotide sequence: TGTGCCAGCAGTGAACTAGCGGGCTTATCCTACGAGCAGTACTTC. Translated, it gives CASSELAGLSYEQYF. The V call is TRBV2, the J call TRBJ2-7; TRBD2 agrees at 8 bases. Germline-derived CDR1 and CDR2 are SNHLY and FYNNEI. Trimming cost V 2 bases and J 1 base; bases outside gene matches: 4. The CDR3 is 15 amino acids.

The J gene is TRBJ1-4, the V gene TRBV4-2; no clear D. The CDR3 has 15 amino acids. V was pared by 0 bases and J by 7 bases, with 12 bases between. Germline values: CDR1 LGHNA, CDR2 YNFKEQ. CDR3 DNA sequence: TGTGCCAGCAGCCAAGATCCGTCCCACCTTGAAAAACTGTTTTTT. It yields the protein CASSQDPSHLEKLFF.

This sequence joins TRBV28 and TRBJ1-3, with D possibly being TRBD1 (6 bases). The CDR3 is 16 amino acids. Germline CDR1 is MDHEN and CDR2 is SYDVKM. V was pared by 3 bases and J by 6 bases, with 18 bases between. The CDR3 sequence: CASSFSRTDHLNTIYF. The CDR3 bases are TGTGCCAGCAGTTTTTCTCGGACAGATCATTTAAACACCATATATTTT. Looking up the rest from reference TRBV28 and TRBJ1-3 gives the full variable domain: DVKVTQSSRYLVKRTGEKVFLECVQDMDHENMFWYRQDPGLGLRLIYFSYDVKMKEKGDIPEGYSVSREKKERFSLILESASTNQTSMYLCASSFSRTDHLNTIYFGEGSWLTVV.

V gene TRBV5-1 combines with J gene TRBJ1-2; 8 nucleotides line up with TRBD1. Germline V gene data show CDR1 as SGHRS and CDR2 as YFSETQ. This CDR3 is built from 17 residues. V lost 4 bases to trimming and J lost 7 bases; unmatched junction nucleotides: 18. CDR3 coding DNA: TGCGCCAGCAGCCTGGCCTTGGGGACAGGTCTATATAGTGGCTACACCTTC. This encodes CASSLALGTGLYSGYTF.

V gene TRBV7-9 combines with J gene TRBJ1-3; TRBD1 is a possible D gene (6 bases). V was shortened by 6 bases and J by 4 bases, with 7 bases between the two germline ends. Per germline, CDR1 SEHNR and CDR2 FQNEAQ (reference sequence). The CDR3 loop spans 12 amino acids. DNA of the CDR3: TGTGCCAGCAGTACAGGGGGAAACACCATATATTTT. Amino acids: CASSTGGNTIYF.

This chain uses TRBV5-1 with TRBJ2-2; TRBD2 might be the D (6 bases). CDR1 and CDR2 (germline): SGHRS, YFSETQ. Trimming removed 0 bases at V and 3 bases at J, with 12 bases between. CDR3 length equals 16 residues. CDR3 in DNA: TGCGCCAGCAGCTTGGGCTTGCGGGACGACACCGGGGAGCTGTTTTTT. Translating gives CASSLGLRDDTGELFF.

The chain has TRBV3-1 (or the pseudogene TRBV3-2) and TRBJ2-5, with D tentatively TRBD1 (6 bases). Germline-derived CDR1 and CDR2 are LGHDT and YNNKEL (reference sequence). Trimming left V 4 bases short and J 2 bases short, with 20 bases between. The CDR3 spans 17 residues. The CDR3 loop is CASSLDRWDAQQETQYF. The CDR3 coding sequence is TGTGCCAGCAGCCTCGACAGGTGGGACGCACAACAAGAGACCCAGTACTTC.

The chain has TRBV6-6 and TRBJ2-4; TRBD1 aligns across 11 bases. From germline, CDR1 is MNHNY and CDR2 SVGAGI (reference sequence). The CDR3 is 15 residues long. The ends lost 7 bases at V and 6 bases at J; junction bases unmatched: 8. The CDR3 DNA is TGTGCCAGCACCTACGGGGGGACAGGGGGAAACATTCAGTACTTC. Translated, it gives CASTYGGTGGNIQYF.

This clone was seen once. The chain joins TRBV10-1 to TRBJ1-4, with D hard to call. The CDR3 length is 15 residues. From germline, CDR1 is WNHNN and CDR2 SYGVQD (reference sequence). The germline V and J ends were trimmed by 0 bases and 0 bases, with 5 bases remaining between them. The CDR3 coding sequence is TGCGCCAGCAGTGAGTCGGACGCAACTAATGAAAAACTGTTTTTT. Amino acid sequence: CASSESDATNEKLFF.

The V and J genes are TRBV9 and TRBJ2-1; D not certain. CDR1 and CDR2 from the germline V gene are SGDLS and YYNGEE. V dropped 3 bases and J dropped 10 bases, with 14 bases sitting between them. The CDR3 consists of 13 residues. CDR3 sequence reads: CASSGLVVEEQFF. CDR3 DNA sequence: TGTGCCAGCAGCGGCCTTGTGGTAGAGGAGCAGTTCTTC.

This chain connects TRBV30 to TRBJ1-1; 10 nucleotides match TRBD1. Losses at the gene ends were 0 bases for V and 7 bases for J; bases not matched to a gene: 2. This CDR3 contains 13 residues. The germline CDR1 and CDR2 sequences are GTSNPN and SVGIG (reference sequence). The chain's CDR3 is CAWSVWTGGEAFF. CDR3 bases: TGTGCCTGGAGTGTATGGACAGGGGGTGAAGCTTTCTTT.

The chain links TRBV5-7 to TRBJ2-1; 9 bases line up with TRBD1. TRBV5-7 is treated as an ORF (open reading frame) with a function not yet certain. The CDR3 consists of 16 residues. V was pared by 4 bases and J by 6 bases, with 11 bases of the junction left unmatched. CDR3 nucleotide sequence: TGTGCCAGCAGCATGCTGGGACAGGGACTTTGCAATGAGCAGTTCTTC. Translating gives CASSMLGQGLCNEQFF.

This clone was detected once. The chain joins TRBV19 to TRBJ2-1, with 11 positions matching TRBD2. The germline V gene has CDR1 LNHDA and CDR2 SQIVND (reference sequence). The CDR3 sequence is 15 residues long. With 7 bases clipped from V and 4 bases from J, the junction kept 6 bases outside the gene matches. CDR3 bases: TGTGCCAGTACCTCAATAGCGGGAGGGTACAATGAGCAGTTCTTC. It is translated as CASTSIAGGYNEQFF. The full variable domain, in which reference TRBV19 and TRBJ2-1 provide the parts outside the CDR3, is DGGITQSPKYLFRKEGQNVTLSCEQNLNHDAMYWYRQDPGQGLRLIYYSQIVNDFQKGDIAEGYSVSREKKESFPLTVTSAQKNPTAFYLCASTSIAGGYNEQFFGPGTRLTVL.

The chain joins TRBV19 to TRBJ2-5; 14 bases agree with TRBD2. Losses at the gene ends were 4 bases for V and 5 bases for J; bases not matched to a gene: 3. The germline V gene encodes CDR1 LNHDA and CDR2 SQIVND (reference sequence). CDR3 length: 15 residues. CDR3 sequence: CASSSWTSGRETQYF. For the CDR3, the DNA is TGTGCCAGTAGTAGTTGGACTAGCGGGAGGGAGACCCAGTACTTC. Full variable domain (rest looked up from reference TRBV19 and TRBJ2-5): DGGITQSPKYLFRKEGQNVTLSCEQNLNHDAMYWYRQDPGQGLRLIYYSQIVNDFQKGDIAEGYSVSREKKESFPLTVTSAQKNPTAFYLCASSSWTSGRETQYFGPGTRLLVL.

The V and J genes are TRBV10-2 and TRBJ1-1, with 8 positions matching TRBD1. V lost 6 bases, J lost 11 bases, and 11 bases stayed unmatched. In germline, CDR1 is WSHSY, CDR2 SAAADI. The CDR3 has 13 amino acids. The CDR3 region is CASRYSDRGSAFF. CDR3 coding DNA: TGCGCCAGCAGATATTCTGACAGGGGTAGCGCTTTCTTT.

As DNA, the CDR3 is TGCGCCAGCAGCCATGAGCCCCGGGAAATTAACTATGGCTACACCTTC. Residues: CASSHEPREINYGYTF. The chain carries TRBV4-1 and TRBJ1-2; no definite D call. This CDR3 contains 16 residues. The V end lost 3 bases, the J end lost 1 base, and 15 bases lay between the germline ends. Per germline, CDR1 MGHRA and CDR2 YSYEKL.

The genes are TRBV5-4 and TRBJ1-2; 7 bases fit TRBD1. This CDR3 region has 15 residues. V dropped 4 bases and J dropped 4; count of bases not matched to a gene: 10. Per germline, CDR1 SGHNT and CDR2 YYREEE (reference sequence). The CDR3 nucleotides read TGTGCCAGCAGCGGGGAGGGACAGCGATTCTATGGCTACACCTTC. Protein product: CASSGEGQRFYGYTF.

V gene TRBV30 combines with J gene TRBJ1-5; D is unclear. CDR1 and CDR2 (germline): GTSNPN, SVGIG (reference sequence). Deletions cut 2 bases from V and 0 bases from J, with 5 bases between. CDR3 length: 13 amino acids. CDR3 region: CAWSPNSNQPQHF. Written as DNA, the CDR3 is TGTGCCTGGAGTCCTAATAGCAATCAGCCCCAGCATTTT.